The entry below gives a single T cell receptor beta chain sequence along with its context. After removal of 2 bases from V and 4 bases from J, the junction contained 1 base not matched to a gene. This CDR3 has 13 residues. Germline lookup yields CDR1 MNHNS and CDR2 SASEGT. This record comes from a study of control samples from healthy donors and cancer patients. Sequencing used immunoSEQ multiplex PCR; TCRdb keeps in-frame clones, though not all of them. Here the sample spans over 200,000 clones, roughly four fifths being singletons. The chain couples TRBV6-1 to TRBJ2-5, with TRBD2 matching over 7 bases. Sample: PBMCs. This TCR came from a woman in her fifties or sixties with lung cancer. In DNA form, the CDR3 reads TGTGCCAGCAGTGAAACGGGGGGAGAGACCCAGTACTTC. Translated, it gives CASSETGGETQYF.